These T cell receptor beta chains were read from a single sample in a study of patients and donors after allogeneic stem cell transplantation. In TCRdb, the RT-PCR reads were re-called with MiXCR into one record per CDR3 protein. This sample has 400,000 to 450,000 distinct CDR3 sequences; roughly 16% occur once, and the top ten carry around 6.8%. Sequencing was done on a sample of blood, either unsorted or a sorted T cell fraction (not recorded which). Source of these receptors: a human donor who was either an allogeneic HSCT recipient or a stem cell or donor lymphocyte infusion donor (not recorded which). It is not recorded whose cells these are; they may come from a transplant donor. Each CDR3 is given with its conserved first and last residue. The order of the fields is J gene, D gene, clone size, V gene, CDR3 DNA, CDR3 protein. D genes are given only for firm matches. Size is stated for part of the rows, as once, few or many counts, or as a class when the clone is expanded.

TRBJ2-1 | TRBD2 | . | TRBV20-1 | TGCAGTGCTACAGGCGGGCTAGCGGATTACAATGAGCAGTTCTTC | CSATGGLADYNEQFF
TRBJ1-1 | . | . | TRBV29-1 | TGCAGCGCGGGCAGGGTCGGCGCTGAAGCTTTCTTT | CSAGRVGAEAFF
TRBJ2-7 | . | . | TRBV6-1 | TGTGCCAGCAGTGAATGGCCCCGCGAGCAGTACTTC | CASSEWPREQYF
TRBJ2-2 | TRBD1 | few | TRBV6-1 | TGTGCCAGCAGTCGCGGACAGGGACCTCTGACCGGGGAGCTGTTTTTT | CASSRGQGPLTGELFF
TRBJ1-6 | . | . | TRBV7-9 | TGTGCCAGCAGCGCAACAGCGGTCGACTCACCCCTCCACTTT | CASSATAVDSPLHF
TRBJ2-3 | TRBD2 | . | TRBV24-1 | TGTGCCACCGCCGGCGGGAGGGGGTACACAGATACGCAGTATTTT | CATAGGRGYTDTQYF
TRBJ2-7 | TRBD2 | few | TRBV2 | TGTGCCAGCAGTGAAGGGGCTAGCGGCCCCCTGGGGTACGAGCAGTACTTC | CASSEGASGPLGYEQYF
TRBJ2-3 | . | . | TRBV9 | TGTGCCAGCAGCCGTAGCGGCGGAGATACGCAGTATTTT | CASSRSGGDTQYF
TRBJ1-1 | . | . | TRBV27 | TGTGCCAGCCAATTTACAGGACTTTTACCGAACACTGAAGCTTTCTTT | CASQFTGLLPNTEAFF
TRBJ2-3 | TRBD2 | few | TRBV6-1 | TGTGCCAGTCTCCGGGGGAGCGGGGTCACAGATACGCAGTATTTT | CASLRGSGVTDTQYF
TRBJ2-1 | TRBD2 | few | TRBV7-3 | TGTGCCAGCAGCCGAAGCGGGGGCAGGAATGAGCAGTTCTTC | CASSRSGGRNEQFF
TRBJ2-2 | TRBD1 | . | TRBV12-3/TRBV12-4 | TGTGCCAGCAGAGCGGGACAGGGGGCGCGCACCGGGGAGCTGTTTTTT | CASRAGQGARTGELFF
TRBJ2-3 | TRBD2 | . | TRBV5-1 | TGCGCCAGCAGCCCGACTAGCGGGATTGAAGATACGCAGTATTTT | CASSPTSGIEDTQYF
TRBJ2-7 | TRBD2 | . | TRBV9 | TGTGCCAGCAGCGTAGAAGCGGGGGGGCCTGGGGAGCAGTACTTC | CASSVEAGGPGEQYF
TRBJ2-7 | TRBD1 | few | TRBV24-1 | TGTGCCACCAGTGATTCGAGGACAGGGCGAGGGTACGAGCAGTACTTC | CATSDSRTGRGYEQYF
TRBJ1-1 | . | few | TRBV10-3 | TGTGCCATCAGTGAGTCCCAGAACACTGAAGCTTTCTTT | CAISESQNTEAFF
TRBJ1-2 | TRBD1 | . | TRBV19 | TGTGCCAGTAACCCGGACAGGGGTAATGGCTACACCTTC | CASNPDRGNGYTF
TRBJ2-1 | . | . | TRBV2 | TGTGCCAGCAGTGCGGGGGACAATGAGCAGTTCTTC | CASSAGDNEQFF
TRBJ1-2 | TRBD1 | few | TRBV12-3/TRBV12-4 | TGTGCCAGCAGCCAACCGGGACAGGTCTATGGCTACACCTTC | CASSQPGQVYGYTF
TRBJ2-3 | . | . | TRBV30 | TGTGCCTGGATGAAGGGTGGCACAGATACGCAGTATTTT | CAWMKGGTDTQYF
TRBJ2-7 | TRBD2 | . | TRBV24-1 | TGTGCCACCAGTGATCCTAGCGGGAGTGTATACGAGCAGTACTTC | CATSDPSGSVYEQYF
TRBJ2-3 | . | many | TRBV12-3/TRBV12-4 | TGTGCCAGCAGTTATGCCCCCGCCGGCACAGATACGCAGTATTTT | CASSYAPAGTDTQYF
TRBJ2-3 | TRBD2 | . | TRBV6-2/TRBV6-3 | TGTGCCAGCAGTTTCACAGCGGGGTCTAGCACAGATACGCAGTATTTT | CASSFTAGSSTDTQYF
TRBJ1-4 | . | few | TRBV2 | TGTGCCAGCAGTGAAGCGCTTCGTCGAGACACTCCCGAAAAACTGTTTTTT | CASSEALRRDTPEKLFF
TRBJ2-4 | . | once | TRBV19 | TGTGCCAGTAGTGTCATGGGGTTTCAGTACTTC | CASSVMGFQYF
TRBJ2-3 | . | . | TRBV29-1 | TGCAGCGTTGAGGTGCCGACGGGTCGGCGCACAGATACGCAGTATTTT | CSVEVPTGRRTDTQYF
TRBJ1-1 | . | . | TRBV7-3 | TGTGCCAGCAGCTTTGAGGTTAACACTGAAGCTTTCTTT | CASSFEVNTEAFF
TRBJ1-2 | . | many | TRBV20-1 | TGCAGTGCTAGTTTCGGTAAAGCTAACTATGGCTACACCTTC | CSASFGKANYGYTF